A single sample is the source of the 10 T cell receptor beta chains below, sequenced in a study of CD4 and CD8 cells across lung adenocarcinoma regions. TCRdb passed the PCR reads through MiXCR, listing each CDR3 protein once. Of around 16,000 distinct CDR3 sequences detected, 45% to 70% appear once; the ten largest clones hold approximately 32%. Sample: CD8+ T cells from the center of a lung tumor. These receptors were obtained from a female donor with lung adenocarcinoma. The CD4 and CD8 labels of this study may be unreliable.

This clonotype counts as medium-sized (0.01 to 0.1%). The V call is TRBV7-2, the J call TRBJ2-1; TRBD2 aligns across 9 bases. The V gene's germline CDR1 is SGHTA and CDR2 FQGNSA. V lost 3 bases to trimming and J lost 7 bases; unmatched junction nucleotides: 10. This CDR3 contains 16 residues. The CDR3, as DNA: TGTGCCAGCAGCTTCCGAGGGCGGGGGGGCCGGAATGAGCAGTTCTTC. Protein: CASSFRGRGGRNEQFF.

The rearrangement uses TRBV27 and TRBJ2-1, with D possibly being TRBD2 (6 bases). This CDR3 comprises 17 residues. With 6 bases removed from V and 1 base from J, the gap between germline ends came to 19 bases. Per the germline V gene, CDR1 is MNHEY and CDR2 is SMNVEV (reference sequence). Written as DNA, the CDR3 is TGTGCCAGCAGCCCCCCCTTCGGGACTGGGTCCTACAATGAGCAGTTCTTC. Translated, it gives CASSPPFGTGSYNEQFF.

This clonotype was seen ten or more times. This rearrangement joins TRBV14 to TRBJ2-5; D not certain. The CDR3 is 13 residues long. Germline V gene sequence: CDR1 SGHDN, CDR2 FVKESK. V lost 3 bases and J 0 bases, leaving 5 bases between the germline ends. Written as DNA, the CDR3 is TGTGCCAGCAGCCAGAGGCACCAAGAGACCCAGTACTTC. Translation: CASSQRHQETQYF.

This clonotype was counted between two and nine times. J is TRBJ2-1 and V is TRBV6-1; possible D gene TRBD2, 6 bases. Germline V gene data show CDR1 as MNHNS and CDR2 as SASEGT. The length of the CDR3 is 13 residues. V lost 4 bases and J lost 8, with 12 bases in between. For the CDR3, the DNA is TGTGCCAGCAGTGCCGGGACGGGGGATGAGCAGTTCTTC. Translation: CASSAGTGDEQFF.

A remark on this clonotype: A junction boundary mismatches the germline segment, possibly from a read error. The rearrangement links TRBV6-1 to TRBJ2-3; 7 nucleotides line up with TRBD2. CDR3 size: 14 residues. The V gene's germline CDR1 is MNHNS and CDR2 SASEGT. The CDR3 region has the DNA TGTGCCAGCACGCGCGGGAGAGCCACAAATACGCAGTATTTT. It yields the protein CASTRGRATNTQYF.

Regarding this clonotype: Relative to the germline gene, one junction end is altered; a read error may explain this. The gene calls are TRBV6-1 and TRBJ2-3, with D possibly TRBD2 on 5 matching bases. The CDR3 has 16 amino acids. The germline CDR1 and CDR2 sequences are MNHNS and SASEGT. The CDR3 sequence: CASSEAYGERENTQYF. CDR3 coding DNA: TGTGCCAGCAGTGAAGCTTACGGGGAACGCGAAAATACTCAGTATTTT.

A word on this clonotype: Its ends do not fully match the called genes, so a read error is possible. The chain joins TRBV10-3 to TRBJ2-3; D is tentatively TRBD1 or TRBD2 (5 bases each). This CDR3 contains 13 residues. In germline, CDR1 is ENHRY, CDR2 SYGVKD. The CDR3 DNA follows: TGTGCCATCAGGGGACGTGCGGCAGATACCCAGTATTTT. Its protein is CAIRGRAADTQYF.

Written as DNA, the CDR3 is TGCAGTGCTATGACCGGGACAGCGGGTCGGGAGCAGTTCTTC. It is translated as CSAMTGTAGREQFF. The V gene is TRBV20-1, the J gene TRBJ2-7; maybe TRBD1 (7 bases). The DNA end is a closer match to TRBJ2-1, so the J assignment may be wrong. Per the germline V gene, CDR1 is DFQATT and CDR2 is SNEGSKA (reference sequence). The CDR3 extends over 14 amino acids.

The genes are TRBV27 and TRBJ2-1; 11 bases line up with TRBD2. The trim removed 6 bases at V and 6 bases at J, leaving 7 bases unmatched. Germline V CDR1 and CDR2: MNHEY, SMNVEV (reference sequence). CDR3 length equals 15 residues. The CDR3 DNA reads TGTGCCAGCAGCTTAGCGGGAGGGCCGAGCAATGAGCAGTTCTTC. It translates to CASSLAGGPSNEQFF.

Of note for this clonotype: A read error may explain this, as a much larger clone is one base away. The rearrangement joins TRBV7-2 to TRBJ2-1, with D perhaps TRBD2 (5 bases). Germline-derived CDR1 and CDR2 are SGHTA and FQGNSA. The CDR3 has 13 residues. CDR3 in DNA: TGTGCCAGCACCCCGGGGATTTACAATGAGCAGTTATTC. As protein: CASTPGIYNEQLF.